This TCR beta chain was obtained from a study of blood T cells in healthy people across ages. The V end was cut by 3 bases, the J end by 3 bases, with 9 bases between. Germline CDR1 and CDR2: MNHEY and SMNVEV (reference sequence). The CDR3 consists of 13 residues. The second PCR ran about 6 to 12 cycles with a sample-barcoded 5' primer and J-beta primers. TCRdb recomputed calls from the 5' RACE reads with MiXCR, one row per CDR3 protein. The sample contains approximately 1.5 million distinct CDR3 sequences, about 32% of which appear only once. This clonotype showed up just a few times. This sequence joins TRBV27 and TRBJ2-7, with D tentatively TRBD2 (5 bases). The sample was blood. The sequence derives from a woman in her 30s in good health. The CDR3 loop reads CASSFTGYYEQYF. As DNA, the CDR3 is TGTGCCAGCAGTTTCACGGGGTACTACGAGCAGTACTTC.